Given below is one T cell receptor (beta chain) in context. Patients of the Seattle cohort, enrolled during active infection, were followed longitudinally. Data came from immunoSEQ multiplex PCR; TCRdb stores just in-frame clones and leaves some out. Of approximately 240,000 clones detected, 65% to 85% appear once; the ten largest clones hold 0.95% to 1.5%. The sample belongs to a study of blood T cell repertoires in COVID-19. The CDR3 spans 12 residues. With 6 bases removed from V and 9 bases from J, the gap between germline ends came to 13 bases. The sample was peripheral blood. The receptor was derived from a woman aged 30 to 39 with COVID-19, enrolled during active disease. V gene TRBV12-3 or TRBV12-4 combines with J gene TRBJ2-3; D unresolved. CDR3 in DNA: TGTGCCAGCAGCCTTAACTATATCACGCAGTATTTT. It yields the protein CASSLNYITQYF.